This T cell receptor beta chain came from a study of blood T cell repertoires in COVID-19. The overall study: Acute and convalescent COVID-19 samples came from the United States, Italy and Spain. From T cells, B-cell-depleted T cells, or PBMCs came the material, which was cDNA or gDNA.

This clone has only one observation. Per the authors' pipeline: Estimation of nucleated cell counts was performed using reference gene primer amplification. Repertoires were generated with immunoSEQ multiplex PCR, while TCRdb's copy carries only in-frame clones and drops some. D and trimming were read from the DNA, whereas the V and J calls and clone size are those reported in that table. The repertoire has about 240,000 clones, roughly nine tenths of them found once; the top ten carry about 5.9%. The CDR3 is made up of 14 amino acids. Germline CDR1 is SGHDT and CDR2 is YYEEEE. With 4 bases clipped from V and 2 bases from J, the junction kept 6 bases outside the gene matches.

The sample taken for sequencing was peripheral blood. The source of this sequence is a man in his fifties or sixties with acute or convalescent COVID-19. V usage is TRBV5-6 and J usage is TRBJ2-7; 7 bases match TRBD1. CDR3 sequence: CASSTGTVTYEQYF. CDR3 bases: TGTGCCAGCAGCACAGGGACAGTGACCTACGAGCAGTACTTC.